The next 28 T cell receptor beta chains were all read from a single sample in a study of breast tumors, draining lymph nodes, adjacent tissues. MiXCR, applied by TCRdb to the multiplex PCR reads, yields one record per CDR3 protein. The sample holds under 20,000 distinct CDR3 sequences, roughly 44% seen once. The sample was breast tumor tissue. The receptors were sampled from a female donor with breast cancer. Some clones in this sample may be carry-over from other donors' samples.

The rearrangement uses TRBV9 and TRBJ2-3, with 9 bases matching TRBD2. The CDR3 loop spans 14 amino acids. Trimming removed 6 bases from V and 5 bases from J; junction bases left unmatched: 7. Germline V lookup: CDR1 SGDLS, CDR2 YYNGEE. CDR3: CASTVAGVGDTQYF. The CDR3 bases are TGTGCCAGCACAGTAGCGGGGGTAGGAGATACGCAGTATTTT.

This clonotype was recorded many times. A much more abundant neighbour one base away suggests this may be a read error. V and J are TRBV5-4 and TRBJ2-7; TRBD2 might be the D (6 bases). The CDR3 length is 14 residues. The ends were cut back, 5 bases at V and 1 base at J, with 13 bases in the middle. The germline V gene encodes CDR1 SGHNT and CDR2 YYREEE (reference sequence). CDR3 sequence reads: CASSIRGTSYEQYF. Written as DNA, the CDR3 is TGTGCCAGCAGTATACGCGGGACGTCCTACGAGCAGTACTTC.

With respect to this clonotype: A read error may produce the germline difference seen at one junction end. The V gene is TRBV7-9, the J gene TRBJ2-5, with D possibly matching TRBD2 (5 bases). Germline assignment: CDR1 SEHNR and CDR2 FQNEAQ (reference sequence). This CDR3 comprises 13 residues. The CDR3 spells CASSLASGETLYF. For the CDR3, the DNA is TGTGCCAGCAGCTTAGCGTCCGGGGAGACCCTGTACTTC.

The chain combines TRBV5-1 with TRBJ1-2, with 7 bases that match TRBD1. Trimming cost V 1 base and J 4 bases; bases outside gene matches: 4. The CDR3 is 14 amino acids. The germline gives CDR1 SGHRS, CDR2 YFSETQ. The CDR3 nucleotides are TGCGCCAGCAGCTTGACAGGGGTTAGCTATGGCTACACCTTC. Its protein is CASSLTGVSYGYTF.

This clonotype has a single count. The rearrangement uses TRBV5-6 and TRBJ2-1; 9 bases fit TRBD1. The CDR3 contains 13 residues. After removal of 3 bases from V and 6 bases from J, the junction contained 1 base not matched to a gene. CDR1 is SGHDT and CDR2 is YYEEEE in the germline V gene. This CDR3 is CASSWTGANEQFF. DNA of the CDR3: TGTGCCAGCAGCTGGACAGGGGCCAATGAGCAGTTCTTC.

This clonotype was counted at least ten times. V and J are TRBV25-1 and TRBJ2-5, with D possibly matching TRBD2 (5 bases). The CDR3 contains 12 residues. Looked up from germline, CDR1 is MGHDK and CDR2 is SYGVNS. V lost 4 bases to trimming and J lost 5 bases, with 8 bases between them. The CDR3 DNA reads as TGTGCCAGCAGTGTAGGCGGGGAGACCCAGTACTTC. Protein: CASSVGGETQYF.

By proportion, this clonotype is medium-sized. The rearrangement links TRBV5-5 to TRBJ1-5; D may be TRBD1 (5 bases). From germline, CDR1 is SGHKS and CDR2 YYEKEE (reference sequence). The V end was cut by 5 bases, the J end by 0 bases, with 12 bases between. There are 15 residues in the CDR3. Here the CDR3 reads CASRVGLNSNQPQHF. CDR3 nucleotides: TGTGCCAGCAGGGTGGGACTGAATAGCAATCAGCCCCAGCATTTT.

The chain has TRBV7-6 and TRBJ1-1, with 10 bases matching TRBD1. CDR3 length: 16 amino acids. Germline CDR1 is SGHVS and CDR2 is FNYEAQ. V lost 5 bases, J lost 1 base, and 7 bases stayed unmatched. This CDR3 reads CASSPRQGATNTEAFF. CDR3 bases: TGTGCCAGCAGCCCTAGACAGGGGGCGACGAACACTGAAGCTTTCTTT.

This clonotype has ten or more counts. V gene TRBV24-1 combines with J gene TRBJ1-5; D is unresolved. This CDR3 spans 14 amino acids. CDR1 KGHDR and CDR2 SFDVKD come from the germline V gene. V lost 1 base and J lost 4, with 7 bases in between. The CDR3 DNA follows: TGTGCCACCAGTGATTTAGGAGGGAATCAGCCCCAGCATTTT. Translation: CATSDLGGNQPQHF.

Ten or more counts support this clonotype. V usage is TRBV6-5 and J usage is TRBJ2-1; a weak D match, TRBD2 (7 bases). Trimming shortened V by 7 bases and J by 8 bases, and 18 bases separated the two germline ends. Germline lookup yields CDR1 MNHEY and CDR2 SVGAGI. The CDR3 is 14 amino acids. The CDR3 loop is CASNHRGAAHEQFF. DNA for the CDR3: TGTGCCAGCAACCACCGGGGGGCGGCCCATGAGCAGTTCTTC.

This clonotype was detected once. V is TRBV15 and J is TRBJ2-1; either TRBD1 or TRBD2 may supply D (6 bases each). Trimming removed 10 bases at V and 7 bases at J, with 14 bases between. The CDR3 extends over 12 amino acids. Germline CDR1 and CDR2: LNHNV and YYDKDF (reference sequence). CDR3 DNA sequence: TGTGCCAGCAGGGGACTGGGGAATGAGCAGTTCTTC. Amino acids: CASRGLGNEQFF.

This rearrangement joins TRBV15 to TRBJ2-3; a possible D gene is TRBD2 (5 bases). The V gene lost 3 bases and the J gene lost 3 bases, with 10 bases spanning the gap. Germline assignment: CDR1 LNHNV and CDR2 YYDKDF (reference sequence). This CDR3 region has 14 residues. The CDR3 coding sequence is TGTGCCACCAGCAGGTGGCCGGGGACAGATACGCAGTATTTT. Protein product: CATSRWPGTDTQYF.

This clonotype was picked up many times. The chain uses TRBV6-4 and TRBJ2-1; TRBD2 is a possible D gene (6 bases). CDR3 length: 14 residues. V gave up 5 bases and J gave up 7 bases, with 15 bases separating them. Looked up from germline, CDR1 is MRHNA and CDR2 is SNTAGT. CDR3: CASSRSPGTNEQFF. The CDR3, as DNA: TGTGCCAGCAGTAGAAGCCCCGGGACTAATGAGCAGTTCTTC.

The gene calls are TRBV5-6 and TRBJ2-7; D is unresolved. CDR3 size: 13 residues. The germline V gene has CDR1 SGHDT and CDR2 YYEEEE. The V and J ends lost 7 bases and 4 bases respectively, with 15 bases between them. The CDR3 loop reads CASHPYRAYEQYF. The CDR3 region has the DNA TGTGCCAGCCACCCCTATCGGGCATACGAGCAGTACTTC.

V usage is TRBV20-1 and J usage is TRBJ2-7; either TRBD1 or TRBD2 may supply D (5 bases each). CDR3 length: 11 residues. The V gene lost 6 bases and the J gene lost 6 bases, with 12 bases spanning the gap. The germline V gene encodes CDR1 DFQATT and CDR2 SNEGSKA (reference sequence). The CDR3, as DNA: TGCAGTGCCGGGACCTCCCGCGAGCAGTACTTC. It is translated as CSAGTSREQYF.

The CDR3 DNA reads as TGCAGTGCTCGGACTAGCGGAGCGAACACCGGGGAGCTGTTTTTT. It yields the protein CSARTSGANTGELFF. The chain employs TRBV20-1 and TRBJ2-2; 10 bases are a match to TRBD2. The V and J ends lost 5 bases and 0 bases, in that order; junction bases with no gene match: 3. In germline, CDR1 is DFQATT, CDR2 SNEGSKA (reference sequence). This CDR3 comprises 15 residues.

The chain carries TRBV5-4 and TRBJ1-3; TRBD1 is a possible D gene (6 bases). Trimming took 4 bases from V and 5 from J, leaving 13 bases between them. Germline V gives CDR1 SGHNT, CDR2 YYREEE (reference sequence). This CDR3 has 14 amino acids. CDR3 region: CASSQDSTRNTIYF. CDR3 sequence (DNA): TGTGCCAGCAGCCAGGACAGCACTAGAAACACCATATATTTT.

The table lists this clonotype with many counts. The V and J genes are TRBV27 and TRBJ1-2; D remains unclear. Trimming stripped 3 bases from V and 6 bases from J, with 8 bases between. The CDR3 covers 12 residues. The germline CDR1 and CDR2 sequences are MNHEY and SMNVEV (reference sequence). The CDR3 protein is CASSLPGNGYTF. In DNA form, the CDR3 reads TGTGCCAGCAGTTTGCCGGGGAATGGCTACACCTTC.

The table lists this clonotype with many counts. Just one base apart from a much larger clone, this may be a read error. Given the absence of the conserved phenylalanine or tryptophan at the CDR3 end, a read error is likely. This chain links TRBV7-9 with TRBJ2-5; D gene ambiguous. In germline, CDR1 is SEHNR, CDR2 FQNEAQ (reference sequence). Trimming pared 5 bases from V and 5 bases from J, leaving 15 bases between. This CDR3 has 14 amino acids. The CDR3: CASSPTQAWETQYL. The CDR3 DNA reads TGTGCCAGCAGCCCAACGCAGGCTTGGGAGACCCAGTACCTC.

This clonotype was observed many times. This sequence joins TRBV27 and TRBJ2-1; 8 bases are a match to TRBD2. J was trimmed by 7 bases and V by 2 bases; bases with no gene match: 4. This CDR3 spans 14 amino acids. CDR1 and CDR2 (germline): MNHEY, SMNVEV (reference sequence). The CDR3 protein is CASSLGTRGNEQFF. CDR3 nucleotide sequence: TGTGCCAGCAGTTTAGGGACTAGAGGAAATGAGCAGTTCTTC.

This rearrangement joins TRBV20-1 to TRBJ2-1; a weak D match, TRBD1 (6 bases). V was shortened by 2 bases and J by 7 bases, with 15 bases between the two germline ends. The CDR3 length is 14 residues. Germline values: CDR1 DFQATT, CDR2 SNEGSKA (reference sequence). The CDR3 spells CSARSGRRGNEQFF. The CDR3 DNA sequence: TGCAGTGCTAGATCAGGGCGAAGGGGGAATGAGCAGTTCTTC.

V gene TRBV12-3 or TRBV12-4 combines with J gene TRBJ2-7, with D maybe TRBD1 (6 bases). The CDR3 totals 14 residues. V lost 4 bases, J lost 1 base, and 11 bases lay in between. The CDR3 reads CASSSHGTSYEQYF. CDR3 DNA: TGTGCCAGCAGTTCGCATGGGACATCCTACGAGCAGTACTTC.

Comment on this clonotype: At one of its ends the junction is not consistent with the germline gene, which may arise from a read error. V and J are TRBV9 and TRBJ2-3; D perhaps matches TRBD2 (6 bases). This CDR3 is built from 13 residues. The germline V gene encodes CDR1 SGDLS and CDR2 YYNGEE. This CDR3 is CASNVDVREAQYF. The CDR3 DNA sequence: TGTGCCAGCAACGTAGATGTCAGGGAGGCGCAGTATTTT.

The V gene is TRBV13, the J gene TRBJ2-5; TRBD1 matches at 8 bases. Germline CDR1 is PRHDT and CDR2 is FYEKMQ (reference sequence). The CDR3 has 15 residues. V shed 3 bases and J 5 bases; nucleotides not matched to a gene: 8. CDR3 region: CASSFRRQGTETQYF. DNA for the CDR3: TGTGCCAGCAGCTTCCGCAGACAGGGGACGGAGACCCAGTACTTC.

This clonotype was recorded at least ten times. This chain uses TRBV19 with TRBJ2-2; the D is unclear. Per the germline V gene, CDR1 is LNHDA and CDR2 is SQIVND (reference sequence). V dropped 1 base and J dropped 5 bases, with 5 bases sitting between them. The CDR3 extends over 13 amino acids. The CDR3 is CASSIVGTGELFF. The CDR3 coding sequence is TGTGCCAGTAGTATAGTGGGAACCGGGGAGCTGTTTTTT.

This chain uses TRBV11-2 with TRBJ2-5; the D gene is possibly TRBD2 (6 bases). CDR1 and CDR2 from the germline V gene are SGHAT and FQNNGV. V lost 3 bases to trimming and J lost 4 bases, with 12 bases between them. This CDR3 is 14 amino acids long. The CDR3, as DNA: TGTGCCAGCAGCTTCACTAGACTAGGAGAGACCCAGTACTTC. It encodes CASSFTRLGETQYF.

Turning to this clonotype: A much larger clone differs from this one at a single base, so this may be a read error. This chain links TRBV5-6 with TRBJ2-1; D not resolved. With 3 bases removed from V and 6 bases from J, the gap between germline ends came to 16 bases. This CDR3 contains 15 residues. Germline V gene data show CDR1 as SGHDT and CDR2 as YYEEEE. The CDR3 DNA sequence: TGTGCCAGCAGCTCGCCGGTGGCCGGTTGCAATGAGCAGTTCTTC. Amino acid sequence: CASSSPVAGCNEQFF.

In this sample, this clonotype turned up many times. The gene calls are TRBV28 and TRBJ1-3; D uncertain. The germline V and J ends were trimmed by 5 bases and 4 bases, with 9 bases remaining between them. The CDR3 spans 13 residues. Germline assignment: CDR1 MDHEN and CDR2 SYDVKM. The CDR3 protein is CASSLDVGNTIYF. CDR3 nucleotide sequence: TGTGCCAGCAGTCTGGACGTCGGAAACACCATATATTTT.